Sequencing of this TCR beta chain was carried out in a study of response to subunit inactivated influenza vaccine. Each CDR3 protein gets one entry after TCRdb re-called the RT-PCR reads with MiXCR. The repertoire holds some 800,000 distinct CDR3 sequences, 21% seen once, with 10% to 13% in the top ten. Germline V CDR1 and CDR2: SGHRS, YFSETQ. V was pared by 4 bases and J by 3 bases, with 16 bases between. The CDR3 loop spans 15 amino acids. This sequence originates from a man aged 50-60 years who received an inactivated influenza vaccine. The rearrangement links TRBV5-1 to TRBJ1-1; possibly TRBD1 for D (6 bases). Sequences were derived from PBMCs from blood, sampled roughly 5 days after vaccination. The CDR3 bases are TGCGCCAGCAGCCGGGGTGGGGGCAGGTACACTGAAGCTTTCTTT. Its protein product is CASSRGGGRYTEAFF.